This note documents a single T cell receptor (beta chain) sequence. Ten or more counts support this clonotype. Its antigen has not been determined. Base quality data are lacking; no much larger clone is found one base away. Synthesis of TCR cDNA relied on 5'RACE template switching, a step that introduced a universal primer site along with unique molecular identifiers. cDNA synthesis was primed from both the TCR alpha and TCR beta constant segments. Library amplification involved two PCR steps, and the second step added sample barcodes and sequencing adapters. Sequencing of the libraries was done on either Illumina HiSeq 2500 (2x100 bp) or NovaSeq (2x150 bp). The authors processed their data as follows. MIGEC was used to demultiplex reads and collapse the reads into UMI consensus sequences, and MiXCR was used for V(D)J alignment. Using edgeR on replicate PBMC samples, clonotypes were called vaccine-responding if FDR was below 0.01 and the log2 fold change was above 5 up to day 15. Bulk clonotypes were assigned CD4 or CD8 identity according to which sequenced CD4 or CD8 repertoire held them at higher abundance. The public reads were reprocessed in TCRdb via fastp at Q25 and MiXCR, keeping in-frame beta chains. Rows are combined by CDR3 protein, so each entry shows the most common genes and DNA. These V and J calls derive from TCRdb rather than the authors' analysis. The sample table contains fewer than 650,000 distinct CDR3 sequences; only one count was recorded for just over 20% of them. The ten largest clones add up to around 16% of the sample.

The data derive from a study of T cells after yellow fever vaccination (dated by TCRdb to between 2017 and 2020). In terms of the full investigation: Libraries from fractions with low cell numbers were prepared with the SMART-Seq v4 Ultra Low Input RNA kit. Bulk TCR alpha and beta repertoires were sequenced longitudinally to track T-cell clones before and after primary and booster YFV17D yellow fever vaccination. The cohort comprised two healthy male donors, one aged 18 to 29 and one aged 30 to 40 years. Blood was collected at multiple timepoints before and after primary and secondary immunization, and bulk PBMC replicates and cell subsets were isolated. Results the study describes overall, beyond this receptor: Because abundant contaminating clonotypes from the bulk population could be contained in FACS-sorted repertoires, computational filtering was required. A small share of clonotypes occurred in both CD4 and CD8 compartments, likely arising from convergent recombination. The study included only a couple of donors, which limits how far the findings can be generalized. Most clones expanded after primary vaccination (around 96% of CD4 and about 85% of CD8) were re-detected after the booster, suggesting that broad memory maintenance occurred. The secondary T-cell response was weaker than the primary response but faster, peaking on day 5 instead of day 15.

The treatment or condition label on this specimen signifies: live attenuated yellow fever vaccine strain. Two biological replicates of bulk PBMCs were collected at each blood-draw timepoint. PBMCs were isolated from peripheral blood using a standard Ficoll-Paque protocol. TriZol was used to extract RNA from bulk PBMCs, from CD4 and CD8 fractions, and from dextramer-positive and dextramer-negative fractions. The material was PBMCs, obtained less than 25 days after the first yellow fever vaccination. The origin of this receptor is a young man who received the YFV17D yellow fever vaccine.

The DNA is TGTGCCAGCAGCTTTTCTAGCGGGGCAGATACGCAGTATTTT. Its protein is CASSFSSGADTQYF. This receptor chain uses TRBV7-3 and TRBJ2-3; 9 central nucleotides agree with TRBD2. The CDR3, from cysteine to phenylalanine, totals 14 residues. Only CDR3 DNA remains: 42 bases, in frame from the first base. CDR1 is given as SGHTA and CDR2 as FQGTGA, both from the germline V gene. Clipping removes 3 bases from V and 4 bases from J, with 2 as the unmatched junction base count.